This TCR beta chain derives from a study of T cells in Graves' hyperthyroidism and ophthalmopathy. Whole-study findings and limits: Blood shared most expanded thyroid clonotypes above 0.001.

This CDR3 comprises 14 residues. From germline, CDR1 is SNHLY and CDR2 FYNNEI. The trim removed 1 base at V and 2 bases at J, leaving 0 bases unmatched. In this sample, this clonotype turned up many times. The antigen is unknown. TCR beta CDR3 regions were amplified from RNA transcripts. The HTBI set primed first-round TCR CDR3 RT-PCR. One entry per CDR3 protein, called by TCRdb with MiXCR from the multiplex PCR reads. The data hold approximately 600,000 distinct CDR3 sequences, with 20% to 25% observed a single time. Ophthalmopathy cases scored 3 or more on the Clinical Activity Score and 4 or more on NOSPECS grade, with duration below 3 months. In making diagnoses, clinical symptoms, serum thyroxine and TRAb, thyroid ultrasound and orbital computed tomography were all used. PBMCs stemmed from around 10 ml fresh peripheral blood.

Sequencing was performed on blood. The TCR was taken from a man aged 25 to 40 with Graves' ophthalmopathy. The rearrangement uses TRBV2 and TRBJ2-7, with 9 bases fitting TRBD1. In DNA, the CDR3 is TGTGCCAGCAGTGAAGGGGACAGGGCCTACGAGCAGTACTTC. Translated: CASSEGDRAYEQYF.